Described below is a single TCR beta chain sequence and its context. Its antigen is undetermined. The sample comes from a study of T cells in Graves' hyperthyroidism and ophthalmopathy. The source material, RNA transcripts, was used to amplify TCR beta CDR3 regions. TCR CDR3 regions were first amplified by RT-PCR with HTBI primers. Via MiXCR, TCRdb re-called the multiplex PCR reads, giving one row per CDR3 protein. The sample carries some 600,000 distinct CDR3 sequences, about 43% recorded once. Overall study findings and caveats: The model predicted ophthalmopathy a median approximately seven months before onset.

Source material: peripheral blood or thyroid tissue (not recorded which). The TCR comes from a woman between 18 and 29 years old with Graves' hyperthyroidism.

CDR3 protein: CSSSYEQYF. DNA for the CDR3: TGCAGCTCTAGCTACGAGCAGTACTTC. The chain uses TRBV29-1 and TRBJ2-7; no clear D gene. Germline lookup yields CDR1 SQVTM and CDR2 ANQGSEA. The CDR3 covers 9 residues. Trimming pared 8 bases from V and 3 bases from J, leaving 5 bases between.